The entry below describes one TCR beta chain. This clonotype was recorded a few times. Its antigen target is currently unknown. The sample holds no much larger clone one base away, and base qualities are not on file. Sequencing was carried out with an Illumina HiSeq 1500. The public reads were quality trimmed at Q25 with fastp and then assembled into clones with MiXCR by TCRdb, keeping productive beta chains. Every CDR3 protein is listed once, alongside the most common genes and DNA of its rows. For this sample the table gives approximately 350,000 distinct CDR3 sequences, of which approximately 35% were detected only once. The ten biggest clones cover roughly 13% of the sample. This sample stems from a study of T cell repertoires in cytomegalovirus infection (dated by TCRdb to between 2018 and 2020). Regarding the study in general: The peptide stimulations were aimed at well-studied HLA-B-restricted epitopes as well as recently identified HLA-C-restricted CMV epitopes, whose presentation resists viral immunomodulation. Donor HLA type was relevant to the analysis, because carriage of CMV infection together with the matching HLA type was indicated by public TCR beta signatures. What the research found in general, with its limitations: In both this cohort and an independent approximately 370-donor cohort, the cumulative frequency of public TCR beta family members distinguished carriers of CMV infection plus the relevant HLA type. In the ex vivo response, HLA-C-restricted CMV-specific TCR beta clonotypes were dominant, and in two of eight donors the single most frequent clonotype came from this HLA-C-restricted group.

Explained via the paper, the treatment or condition label denotes: in vitro stimulation with specific CMV peptide epitopes to enrich CMV-specific T cells. The CDR3 spans 14 residues, from the cysteine through the phenylalanine. The DNA shown is the 42-base CDR3, in frame from base 1. The germline V gene yields SGHTA for CDR1 and FQGNSA for CDR2. V and J are truncated by 5 bases and 2 bases respectively, leaving an intervening sequence of 11 bases. Here the sequenced sample was cultured PBMCs, taken from culture after CMV antigen stimulation. The clonotype comes from a human donor in good health (CMV status not recorded). Some clones in this sample may be carry-over from other donors' samples. The chain is made from TRBV7-2 and TRBJ2-3; a tentative D match to TRBD2 spans 6 bases. CDR3 sequence: CASSPRTITDTQYF. Read as DNA, the sequence is TGTGCCAGCAGCCCAAGGACTATCACAGATACGCAGTATTTT.